Below are 9 T cell receptor beta chains sequenced from a single sample in a study of blood T cells in healthy people across ages. A second PCR, run for about 6 to 11 cycles, used a sample-barcoded 5' primer plus a J-beta primer mix. Each CDR3 protein gets one entry after TCRdb re-called the 5' RACE reads with MiXCR. The sample consists of fewer than 2,000,000 distinct CDR3 sequences, around 40% of them appearing once. What was sequenced was blood. The origin of the receptors is a human donor in good health.

The chain couples TRBV7-9 to TRBJ2-7, with 9 bases lining up with TRBD2. J gave up 3 bases and V 5 bases, and 11 bases lay outside the gene matches. The CDR3 is 16 amino acids. Germline assignment: CDR1 SEHNR and CDR2 FQNEAQ (reference sequence). Written as DNA, the CDR3 is TGTGCCAGCAGCCCCTCTAGCGGGGCGTCTTACTACGAGCAGTACTTC. Its translation: CASSPSSGASYYEQYF. Together with reference TRBV7-9 and TRBJ2-7, the CDR3 gives the full variable domain: DTGVSQNPRHKITKRGQNVTFRCDPISEHNRLYWYRQTLGQGPEFLTYFQNEAQLEKSRLLSDRFSAERPKGSFSTLEIQRTEQGDSAMYLCASSPSSGASYYEQYFGPGTRLTVT.

The chain is built from TRBV29-1 and TRBJ2-1; a possible D gene is TRBD1 (5 bases). The germline gives CDR1 SQVTM, CDR2 ANQGSEA. The V gene lost 2 bases and the J gene lost 10 bases, with 12 bases spanning the gap. The CDR3 loop spans 12 amino acids. The CDR3 region has the DNA TGCAGCGTTGAAACAGGAACCTACGAGCAGTTCTTC. Protein: CSVETGTYEQFF.

This sequence joins TRBV20-1 and TRBJ1-1, with D possibly TRBD1 on 6 matching bases. This CDR3 region has 12 residues. Germline CDR1 reads DFQATT; CDR2 reads SNEGSKA (reference sequence). V was pared by 0 bases and J by 11 bases, with 13 bases between. The CDR3 reads CSARDSKGEAFF. DNA of the CDR3: TGCAGTGCTAGAGATTCTAAGGGGGAGGCTTTCTTT.

The chain links TRBV7-9 to TRBJ2-1, with 10 bases that match TRBD1. V was pared by 10 bases and J by 9 bases, with 12 bases of the junction left unmatched. Germline CDR1 reads SEHNR; CDR2 reads FQNEAQ (reference sequence). CDR3 length: 14 residues. The CDR3 DNA reads as TGTGCCACCCCCACCGGGACAGGGGAAAGTGAGCAGTTCTTC. As protein: CATPTGTGESEQFF.

At least ten counts were recorded for this clonotype. The chain employs TRBV7-9 and TRBJ2-7, with 11 bases that match TRBD2. Germline CDR1 is SEHNR and CDR2 is FQNEAQ (reference sequence). V lost 5 bases to trimming and J lost 2 bases; unmatched junction nucleotides: 5. The CDR3 consists of 15 residues. In DNA, the CDR3 is TGTGCCAGCAGCCCGACTAGCGGGGTGGCCTACGAGCAGTACTTC. Translated, it gives CASSPTSGVAYEQYF.

The rearrangement uses TRBV20-1 and TRBJ1-1, with D perhaps TRBD1 (5 bases). CDR3 length: 15 residues. The germline CDR1 and CDR2 sequences are DFQATT and SNEGSKA (reference sequence). Trimming removed 6 bases from V and 0 bases from J, with 17 bases in between. CDR3: CSANPLGHVNTEAFF. CDR3 sequence (DNA): TGCAGTGCAAATCCCCTAGGACACGTGAACACTGAAGCTTTCTTT.

The V and J genes are TRBV20-1 and TRBJ1-1, with 10 bases aligning to TRBD1. Per the germline V gene, CDR1 is DFQATT and CDR2 is SNEGSKA (reference sequence). The CDR3 consists of 17 residues. J was trimmed by 3 bases and V by 0 bases; bases with no gene match: 10. CDR3 sequence: CSARDLGDRGSYTEAFF. CDR3 in DNA: TGCAGTGCTAGAGATTTGGGGGACAGGGGAAGTTACACTGAAGCTTTCTTT.

The chain is built from TRBV7-9 and TRBJ2-1; D gene unclear. Judging by the DNA end, TRBJ2-7 fits better; the J call may be wrong. This CDR3 comprises 14 residues. Germline CDR1 reads SEHNR; CDR2 reads FQNEAQ (reference sequence). The CDR3: CASSLAPNPYEQYF. In DNA, the CDR3 is TGTGCCAGCAGCTTAGCACCCAACCCCTACGAGCAGTACTTC.

This chain connects TRBV12-3 or TRBV12-4 to TRBJ2-3; D unresolved. CDR3 length equals 11 residues. V lost 5 bases and J 10 bases, leaving 10 bases between the germline ends. CDR3 amino acids: CASSQSIAQYF. Written as DNA, the CDR3 is TGTGCCAGCAGTCAATCGATTGCGCAGTATTTT.